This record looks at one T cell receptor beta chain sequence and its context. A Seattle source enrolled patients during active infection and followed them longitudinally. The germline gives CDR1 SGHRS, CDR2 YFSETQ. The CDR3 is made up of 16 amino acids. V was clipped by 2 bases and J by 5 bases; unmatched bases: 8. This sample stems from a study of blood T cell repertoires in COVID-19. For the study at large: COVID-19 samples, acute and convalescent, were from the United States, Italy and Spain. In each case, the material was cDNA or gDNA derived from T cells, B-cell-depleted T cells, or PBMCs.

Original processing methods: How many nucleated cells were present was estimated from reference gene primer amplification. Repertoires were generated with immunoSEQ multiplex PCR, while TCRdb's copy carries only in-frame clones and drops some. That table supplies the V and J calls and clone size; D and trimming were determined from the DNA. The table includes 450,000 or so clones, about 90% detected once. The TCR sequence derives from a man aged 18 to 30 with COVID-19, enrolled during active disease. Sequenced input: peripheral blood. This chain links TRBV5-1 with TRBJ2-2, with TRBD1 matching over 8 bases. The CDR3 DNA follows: TGCGCCAGCAGCTTAGCCGGGACAGGACTAACCGGGGAGCTGTTTTTT. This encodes CASSLAGTGLTGELFF. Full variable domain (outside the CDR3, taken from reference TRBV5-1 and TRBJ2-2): KAGVTQTPRYLIKTRGQQVTLSCSPISGHRSVSWYQQTPGQGLQFLFEYFSETQRNKGNFPGRFSGRQFSNSRSEMNVSTLELGDSALYLCASSLAGTGLTGELFFGEGSRLTVL.